This T cell receptor (beta chain) came from a study of blood T cell repertoires in COVID-19. Across the whole study: The samples span acute and convalescent COVID-19 from the United States, Italy and Spain. T cells, B-cell-depleted T cells, or PBMCs supplied cDNA or gDNA.

CDR3 length: 15 amino acids. The V gene end was trimmed by 5 bases and the J gene end by 2 bases; junction bases not matched to a gene: 5. CDR1 is MNHEY and CDR2 is SVGEGT in the germline V gene. In the authors' methods: By means of reference gene primer amplification, nucleated cell counts were estimated. Sequencing used immunoSEQ multiplex PCR; TCRdb keeps in-frame clones, though not all of them. The DNA was the basis for D and trimming; V, J and clone size are from that table. The repertoire holds nearly 350,000 clones, with around 87% as singletons. Seattle enrolled patients during active infection and tracked them longitudinally.

Sequences were obtained from peripheral blood. J is TRBJ1-5 and V is TRBV6-2 or TRBV6-3; 8 nucleotides agree with TRBD1. The source is a woman aged 45-60 years with COVID-19, enrolled during active disease. CDR3 residues: CASSMTGVRNQPQHF. The CDR3, as DNA: TGTGCCAGCAGTATGACAGGGGTACGCAATCAGCCCCAGCATTTT.